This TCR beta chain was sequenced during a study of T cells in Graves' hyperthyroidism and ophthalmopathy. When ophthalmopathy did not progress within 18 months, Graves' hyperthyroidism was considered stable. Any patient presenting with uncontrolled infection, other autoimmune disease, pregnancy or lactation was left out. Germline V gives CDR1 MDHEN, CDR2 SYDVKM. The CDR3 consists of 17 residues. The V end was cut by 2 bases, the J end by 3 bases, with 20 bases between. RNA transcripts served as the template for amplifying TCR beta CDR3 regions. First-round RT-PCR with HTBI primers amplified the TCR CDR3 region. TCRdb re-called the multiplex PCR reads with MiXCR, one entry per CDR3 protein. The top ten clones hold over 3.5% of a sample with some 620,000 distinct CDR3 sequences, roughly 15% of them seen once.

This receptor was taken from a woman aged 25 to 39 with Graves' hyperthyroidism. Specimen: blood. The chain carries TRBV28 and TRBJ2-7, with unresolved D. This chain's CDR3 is CASSLPLLTSDVYEQYF. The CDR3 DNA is TGTGCCAGCAGTTTACCCCTACTCACTTCAGACGTCTACGAGCAGTACTTC.